The 17 T cell receptor beta chains below were found in one sample sequenced in a study of T cells after yellow fever vaccination. TCRdb independently ran MiXCR on the 5' RACE reads; one entry per CDR3 protein. Of approximately 120,000 distinct CDR3 sequences listed, more than 6% are singletons. The starting material was CD4+ T cells sorted from PBMCs, obtained 10 days after the first yellow fever vaccination. The receptor source for this set is a man younger than 30 who received the YFV17D yellow fever vaccine.

This clonotype was picked up many times. The rearrangement joins TRBV25-1 to TRBJ2-5; D ambiguous. Trimming pared 4 bases from V and 5 bases from J, leaving 20 bases between. The length of the CDR3 is 16 residues. Germline V CDR1 and CDR2: MGHDK, SYGVNS. CDR3 sequence: CASSAFSGFSEETQYF. CDR3 nucleotide sequence: TGTGCCAGCAGTGCCTTTTCAGGATTTTCAGAGGAGACCCAGTACTTC.

This clonotype has a count of ten or more. The chain joins TRBV6-6 to TRBJ2-2, with D maybe TRBD1 (6 bases). The CDR3 has 13 amino acids. V lost 6 bases to trimming and J lost 7 bases, with 12 bases between them. Germline V lookup: CDR1 MNHNY, CDR2 SVGAGI (reference sequence). CDR3 bases: TGTGCCAGCAGAGAACAGGGCGGCGGGGAGCTGTTTTTT. The encoded protein is CASREQGGGELFF.

This clonotype was detected many times. The rearrangement uses TRBV12-3 or TRBV12-4 and TRBJ1-3; D not resolved. The CDR3 has 14 residues. V was trimmed by 2 bases and J by 1 base, leaving 6 bases between them. In nucleotides, the CDR3 is TGTGCCAGCAGTTTAACCGTGTCTGGAAACACCATATATTTT. Translating it yields CASSLTVSGNTIYF.

This clonotype was picked up a small number of times. The chain combines TRBV7-2 with TRBJ2-1; TRBD1 is a possible D gene (5 bases). V gave up 1 base and J gave up 6 bases, with 7 bases separating them. Looked up from germline, CDR1 is SGHTA and CDR2 is FQGNSA. This CDR3 has 13 residues. This CDR3 reads CASSLDRFNEQFF. DNA for the CDR3: TGTGCCAGCAGCTTAGACAGGTTCAATGAGCAGTTCTTC.

This clonotype was recorded many times. The rearrangement links TRBV25-1 to TRBJ1-2; the match to TRBD1 covers 7 bases. With V trimmed by 3 bases and J by 7 bases, 11 bases remained unmatched. The germline V gene has CDR1 MGHDK and CDR2 SYGVNS. The CDR3 contains 15 residues. CDR3 nucleotide sequence: TGTGCCAGCAGTGACTTGGGCAGGGGGTCTTCTGGCTACACCTTC. Protein sequence: CASSDLGRGSSGYTF.

This clonotype was seen more than once but under ten times. V usage is TRBV19 and J usage is TRBJ2-1; D unresolved. The CDR3 has 15 amino acids. From germline, CDR1 is LNHDA and CDR2 SQIVND (reference sequence). Trimming pared 0 bases from V and 4 bases from J, leaving 10 bases between. The CDR3 nucleotides read TGTGCCAGTAGTATAGATCTCCGGTTATACAATGAGCAGTTCTTC. It is translated as CASSIDLRLYNEQFF.

Many counts were recorded for this clonotype. The gene calls are TRBV7-9 and TRBJ2-4; D call uncertain. The CDR3 is 12 amino acids. Germline V gives CDR1 SEHNR, CDR2 FQNEAQ (reference sequence). The V gene lost 0 bases and the J gene lost 8 bases, with 5 bases spanning the gap. The CDR3 loop is CASSLAVDIQYF. Here the CDR3 DNA reads TGTGCCAGCAGCTTAGCAGTCGACATTCAGTACTTC.

This clonotype was picked up a small number of times. CDR3 DNA sequence: TGTGCCAGCAGCTCGAGTTACCGAAGGACAGGGGCCGGGGAGCTGTTTTTT. Its protein product is CASSSSYRRTGAGELFF. The V and J genes are TRBV7-9 and TRBJ2-2; 9 bases fit TRBD1. The germline CDR1 and CDR2 sequences are SEHNR and FQNEAQ (reference sequence). V lost 4 bases, J lost 6 bases, and 12 bases stayed unmatched. This CDR3 is 17 amino acids long. The full variable domain, in which reference TRBV7-9 and TRBJ2-2 provide the parts outside the CDR3, is DTGVSQNPRHKITKRGQNVTFRCDPISEHNRLYWYRQTLGQGPEFLTYFQNEAQLEKSRLLSDRFSAERPKGSFSTLEIQRTEQGDSAMYLCASSSSYRRTGAGELFFGEGSRLTVL.

CDR3 sequence: CSAHFLAGGTLAYEQYF. The CDR3 DNA reads TGCAGTGCCCACTTTCTAGCGGGGGGGACCCTCGCCTACGAGCAGTACTTC. The rearrangement uses TRBV20-1 and TRBJ2-7; 12 bases match TRBD2. Germline CDR1 is DFQATT and CDR2 is SNEGSKA (reference sequence). CDR3 length: 17 residues. V was clipped by 6 bases and J by 2 bases; unmatched bases: 14.

This clonotype showed up many times. The chain employs TRBV3-1 and TRBJ2-2; D unclear. The CDR3 is made up of 14 amino acids. The V and J ends lost 6 bases and 2 bases respectively, with 10 bases between them. Germline-derived CDR1 and CDR2 are LGHDT and YNNKEL (reference sequence). CDR3: CASRALGNTGELFF. The CDR3, as DNA: TGTGCCAGCAGAGCCCTAGGCAACACCGGGGAGCTGTTTTTT.

The chain carries TRBV10-2 and TRBJ2-3, with D unclear. Germline CDR1 is WSHSY and CDR2 is SAAADI. The V end was cut by 3 bases, the J end by 5 bases, with 9 bases between. The CDR3 has 13 residues. The CDR3 sequence: CASSDQAQDTQYF. The CDR3 nucleotides are TGCGCCAGCAGTGATCAGGCACAAGATACGCAGTATTTT.

This clonotype was seen repeatedly, ten times or more. The chain uses TRBV4-3 and TRBJ1-2, with D unclear. The CDR3 extends over 14 amino acids. Per germline, CDR1 LGHNA and CDR2 YSLEER. The ends were cut back, 0 bases at V and 7 bases at J, with 12 bases in the middle. The CDR3 bases are TGCGCCAGCAGCCAAGATCCCGGGATCGGTGGCTACACCTTC. It is translated as CASSQDPGIGGYTF.

This clonotype was seen many times. The chain combines TRBV6-1 with TRBJ2-7; D might be TRBD1 (6 bases). Trimming cost V 1 base and J 2 bases, with 15 bases left between them. From germline, CDR1 is MNHNS and CDR2 SASEGT. This CDR3 contains 16 residues. This CDR3 is CASSEGPPPGAYEQYF. CDR3 bases: TGTGCCAGCAGTGAAGGCCCTCCGCCAGGGGCCTACGAGCAGTACTTC.

Ten or more counts support this clonotype. The chain has TRBV29-1 and TRBJ2-3; D is uncertain. Germline V gene lookup returns CDR1 SQVTM and CDR2 ANQGSEA. CDR3 length: 11 amino acids. The germline V and J ends were trimmed by 3 bases and 5 bases, with 6 bases remaining between them. CDR3 in amino acids: CSVDWGDTQYF. The CDR3 DNA follows: TGCAGCGTTGATTGGGGAGATACGCAGTATTTT.

This clonotype was seen many times. The rearrangement links TRBV5-1 to TRBJ1-1; D gene ambiguous. The CDR3 sequence is 14 residues long. The germline CDR1 and CDR2 sequences are SGHRS and YFSETQ. Trimming left V 7 bases short and J 1 base short, with 14 bases between. The CDR3 nucleotides are TGCGCCAGCGCGTCAGTGAGCGGGAACACTGAAGCTTTCTTT. It codes for CASASVSGNTEAFF.

The sample holds many counts of this clonotype. The V call is TRBV7-2, the J call TRBJ1-2, with 10 bases lining up with TRBD1. CDR1 and CDR2 from the germline V gene are SGHTA and FQGNSA. The CDR3 length is 16 residues. With 3 bases clipped from V and 8 bases from J, the junction kept 12 bases outside the gene matches. The DNA of the CDR3 is TGTGCCAGCAGCTTGTTTTCTCTGGGGACAGGGGACGGCTACACCTTC. This codes for CASSLFSLGTGDGYTF.

This clonotype was seen at least ten times. This chain links TRBV6-5 with TRBJ1-1; TRBD1 might be the D (6 bases). The germline CDR1 and CDR2 sequences are MNHEY and SVGAGI. This CDR3 comprises 14 residues. V lost 3 bases, J lost 6 bases, and 14 bases lay in between. The CDR3, as DNA: TGTGCCAGCAGTTATTTCAGGGGCGCATCTGAAGCTTTCTTT. Translating gives CASSYFRGASEAFF.